The entry below gives a single T cell receptor beta chain sequence along with its context. Its antigen is unknown. The record has no base qualities; no much larger clone is one base away. The library was built by means of the immunoSEQ multiplex PCR assay. This immuneACCESS table, as held by TCRdb, lists in-frame sequences with V and J called but not all clones. Of the missing ones, under half trace to an unresolved V gene in checked studies; the others have no known cause. For this sample there are some 11,000 clones; 81% appear just once. 0.8% to 1.1% of the sample rests with the top ten. The data are from a study of chemoradiotherapy in HPV16-positive cancers (dated by TCRdb to between 2022 and 2023). Background for the entire study: Using functional T-cell assays on cells from a couple of HPV16-positive patients, the researchers defined candidate HPV-specific T-cell clones and common TCR motifs. TCR repertoires from some 89 patients with HPV-related cancers were then used to track the candidate HPV-specific TCRs and motifs. Whether T-cell immunity against the HPV oncoproteins E6 and E7 changes during chemoradiotherapy and whether survival is affected by this immunity were examined in the study. The paper's findings and limits, for the study overall: In HPV16-positive patients, expansion of HPV-responsive T cells during chemoradiotherapy was associated with improved recurrence-free survival. The functional definition of HPV-specific T cells came from only a couple of HPV16-positive patients, and the survival association was reported for HPV16-positive patients. Expansion of candidate HPV-specific clones and E7-related TCR motifs was observed in the tumor microenvironment during treatment, whereas no such expansion was observed for non-HPV-specific T cells.

Including cysteine and phenylalanine, the CDR3 has 19 amino acids. Only CDR3 DNA remains: 57 bases, in frame from the first base. The V end loses 4 bases and the J end loses 0 bases, and a stretch of 24 bases separates them. Based on the germline V gene (reference sequence), the CDR1 and CDR2 sequences are LNHDA and SQIVND. Repertoires were sampled multiple times during chemoradiotherapy, which allowed clonal expansion in the tumor microenvironment to be followed. The sequence joins TRBV19 to TRBJ1-1, with the D gene call left open. The receptor comes from a human donor with HPV-associated anogenital cancer. The biological material was taken from a patient who underwent chemoradiotherapy. The sequenced DNA is TGTGCCAGTAGTACCCTCCTGAGGGTCGGTGTGGCAATGAACACTGAAGCTTTCTTT. Translated, it gives CASSTLLRVGVAMNTEAFF.